Shown below are 17 T cell receptor beta chains from a single sample sequenced in a study of Tregs in tolerant kidney transplant recipients. Produced via immunoSEQ multiplex PCR; TCRdb's table is partial and in-frame only. The profile shows about 110,000 clones, around 90% of them singletons. Sequenced here: CD4+ T cells from blood, sampled before the transplant. Receptor source: a human donor who received a combined kidney and bone marrow transplant.

V gene TRBV10-3 combines with J gene TRBJ1-4; D may be TRBD1 (6 bases). V was trimmed by 4 bases and J by 4 bases, leaving 13 bases between them. This CDR3 spans 15 amino acids. Germline CDR1 is ENHRY and CDR2 is SYGVKD. CDR3 sequence reads: CAISGGGASNEKLFF. The CDR3 DNA reads TGTGCCATCAGTGGAGGGGGAGCGAGTAATGAAAAACTGTTTTTT.

Notes on this clone: The identical CDR3 is also encoded by other nucleotide sequences in the sample. The rearrangement joins TRBV5-4 to TRBJ2-7; TRBD1 matches 9 bases. The CDR3 consists of 13 residues. J lost 10 bases, V lost 4 bases, and 9 bases had no gene match. Germline CDR1 and CDR2: SGHNT and YYREEE (reference sequence). As DNA, the CDR3 is TGTGCCAGCAGCACGACAGGGGGGAGGGAACAGTACTTC. It is translated as CASSTTGGREQYF.

V usage is TRBV7-2 and J usage is TRBJ2-3, with 11 positions matching TRBD2. In germline, CDR1 is SGHTA, CDR2 FQGNSA. V lost 1 base and J lost 0; bases outside the gene matches: 6. The CDR3 is made up of 18 amino acids. For the CDR3, the DNA is TGTGCCAGCAGCTTAGACCGGACTAGCGGGTCTAGCACAGATACGCAGTATTTT. As protein: CASSLDRTSGSSTDTQYF.

The V gene is TRBV30, the J gene TRBJ1-2; D is perhaps TRBD1 (6 bases). Trimming removed 1 base at V and 4 bases at J, with 22 bases between. Looked up from germline, CDR1 is GTSNPN and CDR2 is SVGIG (reference sequence). CDR3 length: 17 amino acids. CDR3 amino acids: CAWSGFVQGQRGYGYTF. The CDR3 DNA reads as TGTGCCTGGAGTGGGTTTGTACAGGGCCAACGGGGCTATGGCTACACCTTC. Complete variable domain (other parts from reference TRBV30 and TRBJ1-2): SQTIHQWPATLVQPVGSPLSLECTVEGTSNPNLYWYRQAAGRGLQLLFYSVGIGQISSEVPQNLSASRPQDRQFILSSKKLLLSDSGFYLCAWSGFVQGQRGYGYTFGSGTRLTVV.

The chain employs TRBV9 and TRBJ2-1, with 9 bases lining up with TRBD2. The CDR3 contains 18 residues. Germline CDR1 SGDLS, CDR2 YYNGEE. The junction had 9 bases not matched to a gene; V was cut back by 0 bases and J by 2 bases. The CDR3 nucleotides read TGTGCCAGCAGCGTAGGAAGAATGAGCGGGAGGCCCTACAATGAGCAGTTCTTC. Translated, it gives CASSVGRMSGRPYNEQFF.

The CDR3 sequence is CSASLNEQYF. As DNA, the CDR3 is TGCAGTGCTAGCTTAAACGAGCAGTACTTC. The chain employs TRBV20-1 and TRBJ2-7; D gene ambiguous. Germline V gene lookup returns CDR1 DFQATT and CDR2 SNEGSKA (reference sequence). Trimming pared 3 bases from V and 5 bases from J, leaving 5 bases between. The CDR3 runs 10 residues.

CDR3 region: CASSERGTAAYNEQFF. In DNA, the CDR3 is TGTGCCAGCAGTGAAAGGGGGACGGCCGCCTACAATGAGCAGTTCTTC. The rearrangement joins TRBV2 to TRBJ2-1, with D possibly matching TRBD1 (6 bases). Trimming stripped 2 bases from V and 2 bases from J, with 13 bases between. The length of the CDR3 is 16 residues. The germline CDR1 and CDR2 sequences are SNHLY and FYNNEI.

This chain links TRBV18 with TRBJ1-3; TRBD1 matches at 11 bases. CDR3 size: 16 residues. Germline V gives CDR1 KGHSH, CDR2 LQKENI. The V segment lost 3 bases and the J segment 2 bases; nucleotides outside the gene matches: 3. The CDR3 sequence: CASSPPGQGAGNTIYF. CDR3 nucleotide sequence: TGTGCCAGCTCACCGCCGGGACAGGGGGCTGGAAACACCATATATTTT.

The V gene is TRBV5-8, the J gene TRBJ1-4; tentatively, D is TRBD1 (6 bases). This CDR3 is built from 16 residues. Deletions cut 6 bases from V and 8 bases from J, with 23 bases between. Germline CDR1 SGHTS, CDR2 YDEGEE. CDR3 residues: CASIMTGRGWREKLFF. CDR3 DNA: TGTGCCAGCATCATGACAGGCCGAGGGTGGCGAGAAAAACTGTTTTTT. The full variable domain, with the rest looked up from reference TRBV5-8 and TRBJ1-4, is EAGVTQSPTHLIKTRGQQATLRCSPISGHTSVYWYQQALGLGLQFLLWYDEGEERNRGNFPPRFSGRQFPNYSSELNVNALELEDSALYLCASIMTGRGWREKLFFGSGTQLSVL.

The chain links TRBV28 to TRBJ2-3; 12 nucleotides match TRBD2. In germline, CDR1 is MDHEN, CDR2 SYDVKM. V trimming: 7 bases; J trimming: 3 bases; junction bases outside the gene matches: 8. This CDR3 has 16 residues. CDR3: CASNLLAGGETDTQYF. DNA of the CDR3: TGTGCCAGCAACTTACTAGCGGGAGGTGAAACAGATACGCAGTATTTT.

The genes are TRBV9 and TRBJ2-7, with 13 bases fitting TRBD2. The CDR3 has 15 residues. Trimming took 3 bases from V and 2 from J; bases not matched to a gene: 2. From germline, CDR1 is SGDLS and CDR2 YYNGEE. The CDR3 DNA reads TGTGCCAGCAGCGAGGGACTAGCGGGGCCCTACGAGCAGTACTTC. It is translated as CASSEGLAGPYEQYF.

This chain connects TRBV15 to TRBJ2-7; the D gene is possibly TRBD2 (6 bases). There are 13 residues in the CDR3. Germline CDR1 and CDR2: LNHNV and YYDKDF (reference sequence). V lost 8 bases and J 3 bases, leaving 14 bases between the germline ends. The CDR3 DNA sequence: TGTGCCACCGGGCGGGATTTGTTCTACGAGCAGTACTTC. Amino acid sequence: CATGRDLFYEQYF.

The rearrangement uses TRBV7-9 and TRBJ2-7, with D perhaps TRBD2 (5 bases). Germline V lookup: CDR1 SEHNR, CDR2 FQNEAQ (reference sequence). V shed 1 base and J shed 7 bases, with 20 bases lying between them. CDR3 length: 16 amino acids. CDR3 coding DNA: TGTGCCAGCAGCTTAGTGGAGGCAGCTTACTTTCATGAGCAGTACTTC. Translation gives CASSLVEAAYFHEQYF.

The chain combines TRBV28 with TRBJ2-7; TRBD1 agrees at 8 bases. The CDR3 loop spans 14 amino acids. V shed 3 bases, J shed 4 bases, and the junction held 5 bases outside the gene matches. CDR1 and CDR2 from the germline V gene are MDHEN and SYDVKM. CDR3 in amino acids: CASSFPGGNYEQYF. The CDR3 DNA reads as TGTGCCAGCAGTTTCCCAGGGGGCAATTACGAGCAGTACTTC.

The chain joins TRBV2 to TRBJ2-6; 9 bases are a match to TRBD1. Germline trimming cut 7 bases from V and 1 base from J; bases unmatched to any gene: 2. The CDR3 loop spans 15 amino acids. Germline V gene sequence: CDR1 SNHLY, CDR2 FYNNEI. This CDR3 reads CASNRGLSGANVLTF. Written as DNA, the CDR3 is TGTGCCAGCAACAGGGGGCTGTCTGGGGCCAACGTCCTGACTTTC.

V usage is TRBV5-5 and J usage is TRBJ1-5, with 7 positions matching TRBD1. With 2 bases clipped from V and 0 bases from J, the junction kept 2 bases outside the gene matches. CDR1 is SGHKS, CDR2 YYEKEE, per germline (reference sequence). The CDR3 sequence is 15 residues long. The CDR3 region is CASSLGQDSNQPQHF. As DNA, the CDR3 is TGTGCCAGCAGCTTAGGACAGGATAGCAATCAGCCCCAGCATTTT.

The rearrangement joins TRBV27 to TRBJ2-1; 7 nucleotides line up with TRBD2. Trimming removed 5 bases from V and 4 bases from J; junction bases left unmatched: 8. The CDR3 length is 15 residues. CDR1 is MNHEY and CDR2 is SMNVEV in the germline V gene (reference sequence). This CDR3 reads CASSNAGLTYNEQFF. As DNA, the CDR3 is TGTGCCAGCAGTAATGCGGGACTAACATACAATGAGCAGTTCTTC.